The TCR beta chain under discussion was sequenced for a study of OX40 agonist ivuxolimab in advanced cancers. The data were produced by immunoSEQ multiplex PCR, yet TCRdb's version contains in-frame clones alone and is incomplete. The sample consists of 55,000 to 75,000 clones, about 90% of them appearing once. The CDR3 sequence is 12 residues long. The chain is built from TRBV21-1 and TRBJ2-3. TRBV21-1 is an annotated pseudogene. The material sequenced was CD4+ or CD8+ T cells sorted from blood, taken in a trial of the OX40 agonist ivuxolimab. This sequence originates from an adult with an advanced solid tumor such as melanoma, head and neck, liver or kidney cancer. The CDR3 bases are TGTGCCAGCAGCAAAAACACCTGGGCGCAGTATTTT. Its translation: CASSKNTWAQYF.